The clone carrying this T cell receptor (beta chain) was observed a handful of times. Recruits, aged roughly 18 to 95 years, lived in under 25 US areas. Participants reported their clinical history, and cohort assignment relied on those reports. This entry is derived from a study of blood T cell repertoires in COVID-19. On the study more broadly: Acute-phase and convalescent COVID-19 samples originated in the United States, Italy and Spain. T cells, B-cell-depleted T cells, or PBMCs supplied cDNA or gDNA.

Using immunoSEQ multiplex PCR, the repertoire was profiled, and TCRdb retains in-frame clones only, with some absent. The sample holds under 250,000 clones; around nine tenths are singletons and the top ten take roughly 4%. Germline loops: CDR1 SEHNR, CDR2 FQNEAQ (reference sequence). The CDR3 is 18 amino acids. V lost 4 bases and J lost 0; bases outside the gene matches: 14. The material sequenced was PBMCs or T cells enriched from blood (not recorded which). The receptor's source is a young woman with acute COVID-19. This sequence joins TRBV7-9 and TRBJ1-2; 7 bases fit TRBD1. The CDR3 spells CASSSYWDSWPSNYGYTF. In DNA, the CDR3 is TGTGCCAGCAGCTCTTATTGGGACAGTTGGCCTTCTAACTATGGCTACACCTTC.